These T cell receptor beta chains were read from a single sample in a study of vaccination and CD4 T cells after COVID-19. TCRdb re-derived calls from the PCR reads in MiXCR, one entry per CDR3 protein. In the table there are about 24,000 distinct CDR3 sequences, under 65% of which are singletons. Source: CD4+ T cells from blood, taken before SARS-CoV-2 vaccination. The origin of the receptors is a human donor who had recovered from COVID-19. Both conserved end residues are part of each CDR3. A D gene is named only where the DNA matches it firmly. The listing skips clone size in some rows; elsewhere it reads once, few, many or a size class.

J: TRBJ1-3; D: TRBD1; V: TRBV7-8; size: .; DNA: TGTGCCAGCAGCCCCAGCGGACAGGCCTCTGGAAACACCATATATTTT; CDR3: CASSPSGQASGNTIYF
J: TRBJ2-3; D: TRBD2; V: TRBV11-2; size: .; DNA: TGTGCCAGCAGCTTACGGCGGGAGGTAGATACGCAGTATTTT; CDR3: CASSLRREVDTQYF
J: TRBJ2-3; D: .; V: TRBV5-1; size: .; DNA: TGCGCCAGCAGCTTGGGGAAACCTGACACAGATACGCAGTATTTT; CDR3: CASSLGKPDTDTQYF
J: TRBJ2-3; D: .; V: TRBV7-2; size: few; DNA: TGTGCCAGCAGCTTATTCGTTACGGGGGTCACAGATACGCAGTATTTT; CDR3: CASSLFVTGVTDTQYF
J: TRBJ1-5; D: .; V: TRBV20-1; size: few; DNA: TGCAGTGCCACAGGACGAGGGGTCGGCAATCAGCCCCAGCATTTT; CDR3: CSATGRGVGNQPQHF
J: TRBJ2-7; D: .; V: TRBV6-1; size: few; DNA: TGTGCCAGCACCTCTGGGATCGGGCAGCAGTACTTC; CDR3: CASTSGIGQQYF
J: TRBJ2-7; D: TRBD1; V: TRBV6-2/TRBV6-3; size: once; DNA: TGTGCCAGCAGTTACGCTTACAGGGGGCTGACCTACGAGCAGTACTTC; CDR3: CASSYAYRGLTYEQYF
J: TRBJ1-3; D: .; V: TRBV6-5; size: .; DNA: TGTGCCAGCAGTTACTCGAGCCACGAAGTCTCTGGAAACACCATATATTTT; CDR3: CASSYSSHEVSGNTIYF
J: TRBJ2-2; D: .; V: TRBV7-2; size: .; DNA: TGTGCCAGCAGCTTAGCGGGAGGGGGTACCGGGGAGCTGTTTTTT; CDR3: CASSLAGGGTGELFF
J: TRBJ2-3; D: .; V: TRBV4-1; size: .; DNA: TGCGCCAGCAGCCAAGATAGACTTGCAGATACGCAGTATTTT; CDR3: CASSQDRLADTQYF
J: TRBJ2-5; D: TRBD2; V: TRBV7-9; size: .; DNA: TGTGCCAGCAGCCCAGCGGGGGAGACCCAGTACTTC; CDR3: CASSPAGETQYF
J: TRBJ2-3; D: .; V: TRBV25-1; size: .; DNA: TGTGCCAGCAGCTCAGGTCATGCGCAGTATTTT; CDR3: CASSSGHAQYF
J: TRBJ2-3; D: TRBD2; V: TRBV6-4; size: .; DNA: TGTGCCAGCAGCCCAGCGGGAGACGGCACAGATACGCAGTATTTT; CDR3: CASSPAGDGTDTQYF
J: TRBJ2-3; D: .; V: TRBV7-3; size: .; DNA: TGTGCCAGCAGCTTAGGTTGGTCGACACGCACAGATACGCAGTATTTT; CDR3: CASSLGWSTRTDTQYF
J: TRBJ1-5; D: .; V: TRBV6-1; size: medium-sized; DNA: TGTGCCAGCAGTCCCCCGCTAAGGGATCAGCCCCAGCATTTT; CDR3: CASSPPLRDQPQHF
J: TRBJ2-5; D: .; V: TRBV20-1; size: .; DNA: TGCAGTGCTAGCGCCACCAACTTGGGAGAGACCCAGTACTTC; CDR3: CSASATNLGETQYF
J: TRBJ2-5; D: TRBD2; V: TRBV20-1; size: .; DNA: TGCAGTGCTAGACGAGGGGGGGCTAGCGGGAGAGAGACCCAGTACTTC; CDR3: CSARRGGASGRETQYF
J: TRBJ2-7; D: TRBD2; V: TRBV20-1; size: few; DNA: TGCACCGGGCTAGCGGGAGGTTACGAGCAGTACTTC; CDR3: CTGLAGGYEQYF
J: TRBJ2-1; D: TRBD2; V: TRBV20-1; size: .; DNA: TGCAGTGCTAGAGATTCGGGCGGGAGGGAGTACAATGAGCAGTTCTTC; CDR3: CSARDSGGREYNEQFF
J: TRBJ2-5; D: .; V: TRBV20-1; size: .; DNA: TGCAGTGCGACCGGGAAAGAGACCCAGTACTTC; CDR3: CSATGKETQYF
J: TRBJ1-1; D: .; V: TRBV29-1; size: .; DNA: TGCAGCGGGTCGAAGGAGGCAGGGGCGTACACTGAAGCTTTCTTT; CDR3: CSGSKEAGAYTEAFF
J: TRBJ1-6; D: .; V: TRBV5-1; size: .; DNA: TGCGCCAGCAGCTTCCCACAGGGATCGAGCTCCTATAATTCACCCCTCCACTTT; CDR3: CASSFPQGSSSYNSPLHF
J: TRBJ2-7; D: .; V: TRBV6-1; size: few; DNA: TGTGCCAGCAGGCGGAAGGCCCTAGGACACTACGAGCAGTACTTC; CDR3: CASRRKALGHYEQYF
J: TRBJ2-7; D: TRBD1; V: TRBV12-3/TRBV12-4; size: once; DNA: TGTGCCAGCAGCTCCGGGACAGGGGCCTACGAGCAGTACTTC; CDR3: CASSSGTGAYEQYF
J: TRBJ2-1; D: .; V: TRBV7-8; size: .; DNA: TGTGCCAGCAGCCCTGTAATTTTCTATGAGCAGTTCTTC; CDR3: CASSPVIFYEQFF
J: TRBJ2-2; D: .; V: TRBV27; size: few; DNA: TGTGCCAGCCGTGGACAAGTGAACACCGGGGAGCTGTTTTTT; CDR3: CASRGQVNTGELFF
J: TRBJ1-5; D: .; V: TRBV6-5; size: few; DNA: TGTGCCAGCAGTTACTCCGGGCAGCGCAATCAGCCCCAGCATTTT; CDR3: CASSYSGQRNQPQHF
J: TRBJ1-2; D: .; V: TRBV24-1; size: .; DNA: TGTGCCACCTCACAGGGTACGCTTGGCTACACCTTC; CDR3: CATSQGTLGYTF
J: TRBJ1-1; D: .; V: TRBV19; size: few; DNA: TGTGCCAGTAGTAACGCCGGGAGGGACACTGAAGCTTTCTTT; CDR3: CASSNAGRDTEAFF
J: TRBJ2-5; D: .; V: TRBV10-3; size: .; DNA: TGTGCCAGGTGGGGGAGAGGTTTGGAGACCCAGTACTTC; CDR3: CARWGRGLETQYF
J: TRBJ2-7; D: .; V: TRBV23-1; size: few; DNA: TGCGCCAGCAGTCTAAAAAGCTCCTACGAGCAGTACTTC; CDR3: CASSLKSSYEQYF
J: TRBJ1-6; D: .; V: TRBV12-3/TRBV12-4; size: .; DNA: TGTGCCAGCAGTTTAGGGGCCAGCCTCCACTTT; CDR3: CASSLGASLHF
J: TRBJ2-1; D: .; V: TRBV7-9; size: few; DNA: TGTGCCAGCAGCTCCCAGCCCGGCAGCTCGATGAGTAATGAGCAGTTCTTC; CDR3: CASSSQPGSSMSNEQFF
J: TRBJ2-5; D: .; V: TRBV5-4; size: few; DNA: TGTGCCAGCAGCCCCCCCTCCGGGAGTCAGACCCAGTACTTC; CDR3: CASSPPSGSQTQYF
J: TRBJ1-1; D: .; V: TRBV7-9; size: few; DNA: TGTGCCAGCAGCTTAGTGGAAGGGCTCACTGAAGCTTTCTTT; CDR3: CASSLVEGLTEAFF
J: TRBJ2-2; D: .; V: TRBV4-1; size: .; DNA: TGCGCCAGCAGCCCCAGGCCGGCTGGTAACACCGGGGAGCTGTTTTTT; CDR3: CASSPRPAGNTGELFF
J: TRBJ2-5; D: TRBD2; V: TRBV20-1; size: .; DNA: TGCAGTGCCCCCCCGGCTAGCGGCACAGGGACCCAGTACTTC; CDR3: CSAPPASGTGTQYF
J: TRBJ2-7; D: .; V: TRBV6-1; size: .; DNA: TGTGCCAGCACCACGCAGTTCTACGAGCAGTACTTC; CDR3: CASTTQFYEQYF
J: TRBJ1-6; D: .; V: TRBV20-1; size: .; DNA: TGCAGTGCTAGCTGGCAGGATAATTCACCCCTCCACTTT; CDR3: CSASWQDNSPLHF
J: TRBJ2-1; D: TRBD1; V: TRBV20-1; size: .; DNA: TGCAGTGCTGACCCGGGACAGGGAGTTTTCTACAATGAGCAGTTCTTC; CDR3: CSADPGQGVFYNEQFF
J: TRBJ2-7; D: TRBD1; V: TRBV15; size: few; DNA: TGTGCCACCAGCAGAGATCAAGGGGGCCCCTACGAGCAGTACTTC; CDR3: CATSRDQGGPYEQYF
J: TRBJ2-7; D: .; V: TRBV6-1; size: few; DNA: TGTGCCAGCAGCCGGGACACTTCCTACGAGCAGTACTTC; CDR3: CASSRDTSYEQYF
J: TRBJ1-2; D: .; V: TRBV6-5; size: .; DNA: TGTGCCAGCAGTTCCGAGGGGGAATATGGCTACACCTTC; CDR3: CASSSEGEYGYTF
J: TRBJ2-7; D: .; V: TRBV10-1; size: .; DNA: TGCGCCAGCAGTGAGGGACACAAGCGTTACGAGCAGTACTTC; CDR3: CASSEGHKRYEQYF
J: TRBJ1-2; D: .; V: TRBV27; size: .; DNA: TGTGCCAGCAAGAGAACAGGGAACTATGGCTACACCTTC; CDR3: CASKRTGNYGYTF
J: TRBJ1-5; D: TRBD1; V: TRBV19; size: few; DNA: TGTGCCAGTAGTATAACCGGGACAGTCAATCAGCCCCAGCATTTT; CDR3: CASSITGTVNQPQHF
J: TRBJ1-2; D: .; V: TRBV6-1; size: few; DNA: TGTGCCAGCAAGTACAGTCGGAACTATGGCTACACCTTC; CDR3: CASKYSRNYGYTF